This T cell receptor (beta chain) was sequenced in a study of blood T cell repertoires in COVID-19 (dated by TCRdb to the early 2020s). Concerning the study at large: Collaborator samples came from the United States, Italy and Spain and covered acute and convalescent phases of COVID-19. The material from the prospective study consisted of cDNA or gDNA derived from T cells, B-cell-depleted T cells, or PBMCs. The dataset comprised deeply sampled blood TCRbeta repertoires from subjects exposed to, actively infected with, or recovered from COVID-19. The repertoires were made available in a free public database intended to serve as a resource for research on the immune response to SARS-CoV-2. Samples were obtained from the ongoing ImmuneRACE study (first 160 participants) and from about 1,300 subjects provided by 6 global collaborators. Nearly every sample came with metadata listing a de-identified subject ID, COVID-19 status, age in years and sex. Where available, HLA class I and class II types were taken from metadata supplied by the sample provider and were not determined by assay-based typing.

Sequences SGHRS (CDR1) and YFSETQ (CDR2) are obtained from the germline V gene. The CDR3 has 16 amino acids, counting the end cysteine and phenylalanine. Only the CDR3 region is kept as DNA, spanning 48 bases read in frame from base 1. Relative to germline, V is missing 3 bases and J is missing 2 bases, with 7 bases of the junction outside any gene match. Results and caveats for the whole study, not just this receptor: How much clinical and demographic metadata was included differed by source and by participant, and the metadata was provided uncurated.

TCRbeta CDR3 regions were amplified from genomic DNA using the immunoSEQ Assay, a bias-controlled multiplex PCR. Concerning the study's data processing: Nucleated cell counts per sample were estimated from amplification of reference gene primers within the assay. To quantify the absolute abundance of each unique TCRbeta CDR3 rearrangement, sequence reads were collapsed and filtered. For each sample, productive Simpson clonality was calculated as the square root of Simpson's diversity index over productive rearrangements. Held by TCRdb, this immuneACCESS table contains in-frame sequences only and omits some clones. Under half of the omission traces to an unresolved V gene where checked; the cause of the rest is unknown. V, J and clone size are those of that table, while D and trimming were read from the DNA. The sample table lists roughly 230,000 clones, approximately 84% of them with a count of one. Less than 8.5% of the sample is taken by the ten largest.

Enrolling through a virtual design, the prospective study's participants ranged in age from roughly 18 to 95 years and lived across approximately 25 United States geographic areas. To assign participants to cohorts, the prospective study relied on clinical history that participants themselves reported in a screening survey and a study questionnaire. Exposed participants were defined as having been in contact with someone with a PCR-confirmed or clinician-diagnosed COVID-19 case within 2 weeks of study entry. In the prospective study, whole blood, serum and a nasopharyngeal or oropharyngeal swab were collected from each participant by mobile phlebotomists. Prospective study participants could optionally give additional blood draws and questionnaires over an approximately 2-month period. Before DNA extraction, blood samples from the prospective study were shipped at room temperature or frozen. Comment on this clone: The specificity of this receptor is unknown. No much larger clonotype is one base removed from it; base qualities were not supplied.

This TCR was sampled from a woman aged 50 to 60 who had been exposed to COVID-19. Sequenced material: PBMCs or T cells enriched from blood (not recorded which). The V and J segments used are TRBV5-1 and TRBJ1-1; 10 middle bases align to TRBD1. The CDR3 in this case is CASSWGQGRANTEAFF. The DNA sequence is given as TGCGCCAGCAGCTGGGGACAGGGGCGGGCCAACACTGAAGCTTTCTTT.